The T cell receptor beta chain described here comes from a study of blood T cell repertoires in COVID-19 (dated by TCRdb to 2019 to 2021). As for the study more broadly: Samples from collaborators originated in the United States, Italy and Spain and spanned both the acute and convalescent phases of COVID-19. The prospective study material was composed of cDNA or gDNA derived from T cells, B-cell-depleted T cells, or PBMCs. Subjects who had been exposed to COVID-19, were actively infected with it, or had recovered from it provided the deeply sampled blood TCRbeta repertoires that made up the dataset. The repertoires were released in a freely available public database intended as a resource for research on the immune response to SARS-CoV-2. The samples were drawn from two sources: the first 160 participants of the ongoing ImmuneRACE study, and 1,200 or so subjects contributed by 6 global collaborators. The sample metadata nearly always contained a de-identified subject ID, COVID-19 status, age in years and sex. Where available, HLA class I and class II types were taken from metadata supplied by the sample provider and were not determined by assay-based typing.

Including the terminal cysteine and phenylalanine, the CDR3 comprises 11 residues. The CDR3 DNA has 33 bases and is translated from base 1. V sheds 7 bases and J sheds 6 bases, leaving 6 bases between their ends. Overall study results and their limits: How much clinical and demographic metadata was included differed by source and by participant, and the metadata was provided uncurated.

TCRbeta CDR3 regions were amplified from genomic DNA by means of the immunoSEQ Assay, a bias-controlled multiplex PCR. In the original analysis: The number of nucleated cells in each sample was estimated from the amplification of reference gene primers within the assay. Sequence reads were collapsed and filtered to measure the absolute abundance of every unique TCRbeta CDR3 rearrangement. For each sample, productive Simpson clonality was calculated by taking the square root of Simpson's diversity index across productive rearrangements. The table comes from immuneACCESS by way of TCRdb, which keeps in-frame sequences with V and J called. Part of the clones is missing from these tables; in studies checked, under half for an unresolved V gene and the rest for unknown reasons. The DNA gave D and trimming, while V, J and clone size come from that table. The sample table shows 240,000 or so clones, and 70% to 85% are seen once. The top ten clonotypes cover approximately 9.6% of the sample.

Concerning this clone: No cognate antigen has been identified for it. No quality values exist for individual bases; no much larger clone is one base distant.

Whole blood was collected in K2EDTA tubes by collaborating institutions according to the institutions' own protocols. For TCRbeta analysis, collaborator samples were shipped as frozen whole blood, as isolated PBMCs, or as DNA extracted from either sample type. Sequencing was done on a sample of peripheral blood. The rearrangement combines TRBV12-3 or TRBV12-4 with TRBJ2-2; confidence is insufficient to name the D gene. The sequence came from a woman aged 80 or over with acute or convalescent COVID-19. The DNA sequence follows: TGTGCCAGCACCCGAGCCGGGGAGCTGTTTTTT. It translates as CASTRAGELFF.